The entry below gives a single T cell receptor beta chain sequence along with its context. This entry is derived from a study of shared clonotypes between healthy human individuals. The deep-level immunoSEQ assay was used. Genomic DNA (from each subset) was split evenly across several immunoSEQ plates. TCRdb keeps only in-frame clones here, not all; method: immunoSEQ multiplex PCR. In the table there are more than 2 million clones, around 93% of which are singletons. The CDR3 totals 15 residues. Looked up from germline, CDR1 is SGHKS and CDR2 is YYEKEE (reference sequence). The junction had 7 bases not matched to a gene; V was cut back by 3 bases and J by 3 bases. The naive CD8 population came from CD45RO-negative cells selected for CCR7, without terminally differentiated effector memory CD45RA+ cells.

The sequenced material came from naive CD8+ T cells from PBMCs. V and J are TRBV5-5 and TRBJ2-7; 9 nucleotides match TRBD1. The receptor comes from a man aged 18 to 30 in good health. Some clones in this sample may be carry-over from other donors' samples. DNA for the CDR3: TGTGCCAGCAGCTCCCCGGGACAGGGCCTCTACGAGCAGTACTTC. This encodes CASSSPGQGLYEQYF.